This T cell receptor beta chain was sequenced in a study of patients and donors after allogeneic stem cell transplantation (dated by TCRdb to about 2020). Turning to this clonotype: This receptor's antigen is unknown. No much larger clone is present one base from it, and per-base qualities are unavailable.

The library was prepared using RT-PCR. The instrument was a NextSeq 550. The raw public data were reprocessed by TCRdb itself: fastp quality trimming at Q25, MiXCR clonotype calling, in-frame beta chains only. When rows share a CDR3 protein, they turn into one entry using the most common DNA and genes. The sample table lists 400,000 to 450,000 distinct CDR3 sequences, more than 15% of them with a count of one. Of the sample, 7.2% is held by the ten largest clones. The sequenced sample was blood, either unsorted or a sorted T cell fraction (not recorded which). The origin of this receptor is a human donor who was either an allogeneic HSCT recipient or a stem cell or donor lymphocyte infusion donor (not recorded which). It is not recorded whose cells these are; they may come from a transplant donor.

The CDR3 in this case is CASYSVSGANVLTF. The DNA is as follows: TGTGCCAGTTACAGTGTCTCTGGGGCCAACGTCCTGACTTTC. Recombination connected TRBV19 to TRBJ2-6; the D segment cannot be called with confidence. A distance of 8 bases separates the germline ends of V and J, which lose 8 bases and 0 bases respectively. From the cysteine up to the phenylalanine, the CDR3 has a length of 14 residues. CDR3 DNA is the only sequence kept; it has 42 bases, read in frame from the first base. CDR1 is given as LNHDA and CDR2 as SQIVND, both from the germline V gene (reference sequence).